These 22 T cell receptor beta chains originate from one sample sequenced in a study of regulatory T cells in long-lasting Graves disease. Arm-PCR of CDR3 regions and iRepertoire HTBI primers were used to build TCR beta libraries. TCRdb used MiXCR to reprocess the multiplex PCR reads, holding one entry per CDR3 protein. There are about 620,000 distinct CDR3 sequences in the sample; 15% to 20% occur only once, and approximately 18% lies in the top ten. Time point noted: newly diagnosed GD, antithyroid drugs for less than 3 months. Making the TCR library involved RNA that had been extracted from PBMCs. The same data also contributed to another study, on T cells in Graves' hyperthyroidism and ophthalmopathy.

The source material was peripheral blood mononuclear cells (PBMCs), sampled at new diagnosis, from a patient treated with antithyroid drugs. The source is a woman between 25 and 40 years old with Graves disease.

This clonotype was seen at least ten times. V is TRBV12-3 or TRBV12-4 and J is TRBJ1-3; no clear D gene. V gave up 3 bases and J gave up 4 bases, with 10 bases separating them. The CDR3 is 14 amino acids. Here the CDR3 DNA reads TGTGCCAGCAGTTTCAGGCTTTTCGGAAACACCATATATTTT. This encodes CASSFRLFGNTIYF.

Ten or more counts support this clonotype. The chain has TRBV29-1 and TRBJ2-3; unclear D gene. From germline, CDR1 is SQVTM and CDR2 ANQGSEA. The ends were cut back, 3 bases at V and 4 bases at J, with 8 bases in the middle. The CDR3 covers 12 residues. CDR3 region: CSVDRQADTQYF. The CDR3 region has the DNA TGCAGCGTTGACCGGCAGGCAGATACGCAGTATTTT.

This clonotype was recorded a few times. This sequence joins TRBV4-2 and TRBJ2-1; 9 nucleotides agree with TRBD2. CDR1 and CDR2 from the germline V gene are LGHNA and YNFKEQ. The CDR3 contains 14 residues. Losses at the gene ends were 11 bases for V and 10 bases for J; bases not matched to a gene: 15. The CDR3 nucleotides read TGTGCCTCCAAGGGGGAGCTAGCGGGACAAGAGCAGTTCTTC. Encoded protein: CASKGELAGQEQFF.

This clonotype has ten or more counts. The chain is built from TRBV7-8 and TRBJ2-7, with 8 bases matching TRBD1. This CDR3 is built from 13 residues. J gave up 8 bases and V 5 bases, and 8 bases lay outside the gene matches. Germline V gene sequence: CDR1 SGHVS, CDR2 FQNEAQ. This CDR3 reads CASSTNSGGKQYF. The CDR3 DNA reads TGTGCCAGCAGCACTAATTCAGGGGGCAAGCAGTACTTC.

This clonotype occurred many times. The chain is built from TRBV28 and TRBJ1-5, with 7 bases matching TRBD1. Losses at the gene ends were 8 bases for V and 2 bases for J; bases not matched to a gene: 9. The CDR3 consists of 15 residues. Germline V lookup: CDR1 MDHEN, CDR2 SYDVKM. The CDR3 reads CASRQATGGNQPQHF. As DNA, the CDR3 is TGTGCCAGCCGCCAGGCTACAGGGGGCAATCAGCCCCAGCATTTT. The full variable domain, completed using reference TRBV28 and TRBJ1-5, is DVKVTQSSRYLVKRTGEKVFLECVQDMDHENMFWYRQDPGLGLRLIYFSYDVKMKEKGDIPEGYSVSREKKERFSLILESASTNQTSMYLCASRQATGGNQPQHFGDGTRLSIL.

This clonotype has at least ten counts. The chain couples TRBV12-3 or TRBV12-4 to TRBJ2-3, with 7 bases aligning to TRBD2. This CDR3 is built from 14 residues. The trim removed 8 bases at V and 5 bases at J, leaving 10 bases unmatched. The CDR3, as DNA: TGTGCCAGCGGGGAGGGAGGGCCGATAGATACGCAGTATTTT. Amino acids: CASGEGGPIDTQYF.

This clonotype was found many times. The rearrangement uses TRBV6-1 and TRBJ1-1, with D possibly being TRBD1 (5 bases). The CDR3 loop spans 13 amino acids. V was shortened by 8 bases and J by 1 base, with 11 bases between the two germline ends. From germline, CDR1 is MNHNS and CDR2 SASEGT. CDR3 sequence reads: CASYLGTNTEAFF. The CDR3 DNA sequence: TGTGCCAGCTACCTAGGGACGAACACTGAAGCTTTCTTT.

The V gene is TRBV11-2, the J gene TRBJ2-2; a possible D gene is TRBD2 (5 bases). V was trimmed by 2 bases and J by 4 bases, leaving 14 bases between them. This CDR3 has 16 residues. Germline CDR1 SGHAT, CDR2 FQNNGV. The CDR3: CASSLRERVSTGELFF. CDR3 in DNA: TGTGCCAGCAGCTTAAGAGAGAGGGTTTCCACCGGGGAGCTGTTTTTT.

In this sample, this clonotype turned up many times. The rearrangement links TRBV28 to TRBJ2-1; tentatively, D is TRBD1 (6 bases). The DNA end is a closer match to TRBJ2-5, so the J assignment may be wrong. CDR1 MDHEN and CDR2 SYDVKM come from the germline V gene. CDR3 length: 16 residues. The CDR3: CASSPYYSSQGETQYF. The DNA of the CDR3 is TGTGCCAGCAGTCCCTATTACAGTTCACAGGGAGAGACCCAGTACTTC.

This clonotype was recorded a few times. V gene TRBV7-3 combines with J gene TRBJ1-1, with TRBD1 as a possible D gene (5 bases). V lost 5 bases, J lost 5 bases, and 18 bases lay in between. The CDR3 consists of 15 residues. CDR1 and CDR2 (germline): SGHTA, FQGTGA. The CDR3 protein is CASSPGTHSETEAFF. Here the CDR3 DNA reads TGTGCCAGCAGCCCAGGGACCCACTCGGAGACTGAAGCTTTCTTT. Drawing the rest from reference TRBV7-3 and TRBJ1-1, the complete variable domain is GAGVSQTPSNKVTEKGKYVELRCDPISGHTALYWYRQSLGQGPEFLIYFQGTGAADDSGLPNDRFFAVRPEGSVSTLKIQRTERGDSAVYLCASSPGTHSETEAFFGQGTRLTVV.

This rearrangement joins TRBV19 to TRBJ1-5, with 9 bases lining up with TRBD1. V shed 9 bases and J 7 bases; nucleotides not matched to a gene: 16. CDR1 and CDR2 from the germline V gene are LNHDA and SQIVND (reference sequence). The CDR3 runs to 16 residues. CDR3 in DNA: TGTGCCAGCCAACGCCCGGGACAGGGTTTGGGCCAGCCCCAGCATTTT. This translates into CASQRPGQGLGQPQHF.

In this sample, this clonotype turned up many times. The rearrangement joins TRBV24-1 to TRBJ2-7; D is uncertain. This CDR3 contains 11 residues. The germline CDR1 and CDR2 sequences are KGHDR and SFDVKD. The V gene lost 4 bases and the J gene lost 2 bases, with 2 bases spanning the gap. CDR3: CATSDTYEQYF. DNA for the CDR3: TGTGCCACCAGTGACACCTACGAGCAGTACTTC.

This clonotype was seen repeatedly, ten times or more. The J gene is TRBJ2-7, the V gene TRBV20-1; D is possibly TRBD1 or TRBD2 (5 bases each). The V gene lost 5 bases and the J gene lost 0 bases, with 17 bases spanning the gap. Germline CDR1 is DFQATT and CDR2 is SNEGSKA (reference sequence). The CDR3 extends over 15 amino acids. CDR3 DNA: TGCAGTGCTCCACCCTCGGGACGAAACTCCTACGAGCAGTACTTC. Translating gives CSAPPSGRNSYEQYF.

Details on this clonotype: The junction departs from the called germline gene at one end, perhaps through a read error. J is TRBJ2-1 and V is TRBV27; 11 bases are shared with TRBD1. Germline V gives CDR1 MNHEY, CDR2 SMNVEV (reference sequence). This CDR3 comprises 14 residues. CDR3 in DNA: TGTGCCGGCAGTTTAGGACAGGGGGCCTTGGAGCAGTTCTTC. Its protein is CAGSLGQGALEQFF.

The CDR3 protein is CAWTLAANYGYTF. The CDR3 nucleotides read TGTGCCTGGACCCTAGCCGCTAACTATGGCTACACCTTC. This chain links TRBV30 with TRBJ1-2; D is ambiguous. Germline CDR1 reads GTSNPN; CDR2 reads SVGIG (reference sequence). The ends were cut back, 4 bases at V and 0 bases at J, with 9 bases in the middle. This CDR3 has 13 amino acids. Full variable domain (outside the CDR3, taken from reference TRBV30 and TRBJ1-2): SQTIHQWPATLVQPVGSPLSLECTVEGTSNPNLYWYRQAAGRGLQLLFYSVGIGQISSEVPQNLSASRPQDRQFILSSKKLLLSDSGFYLCAWTLAANYGYTFGSGTRLTVV.

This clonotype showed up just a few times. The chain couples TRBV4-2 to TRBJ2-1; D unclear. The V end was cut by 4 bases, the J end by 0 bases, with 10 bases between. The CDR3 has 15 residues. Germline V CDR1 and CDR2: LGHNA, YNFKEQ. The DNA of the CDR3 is TGTGCCAGCAGCCCTCGGGTGGACTCCTACAATGAGCAGTTCTTC. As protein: CASSPRVDSYNEQFF.

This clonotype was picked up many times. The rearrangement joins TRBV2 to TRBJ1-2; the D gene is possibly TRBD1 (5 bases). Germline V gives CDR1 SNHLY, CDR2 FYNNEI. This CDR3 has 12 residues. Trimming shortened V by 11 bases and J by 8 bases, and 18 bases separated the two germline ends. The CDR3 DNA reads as TGTGCCGACAACGGGGGAGACGGCGGCTACACCTTC. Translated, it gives CADNGGDGGYTF.

DNA for the CDR3: TGTGCCAGCCGGGGGTCCGGGACTAGCGGGAGTTTGTCCTACGAGCAGTACTTC. It yields the protein CASRGSGTSGSLSYEQYF. The J gene is TRBJ2-7, the V gene TRBV5-6, with TRBD2 matching over 14 bases. CDR1 and CDR2 (germline): SGHDT, YYEEEE. This CDR3 has 18 amino acids. Trimming took 7 bases from V and 1 from J; bases not matched to a gene: 13.

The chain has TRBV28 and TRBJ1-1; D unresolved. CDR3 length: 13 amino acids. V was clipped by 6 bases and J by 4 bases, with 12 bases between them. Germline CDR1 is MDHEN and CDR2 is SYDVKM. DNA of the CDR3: TGTGCCAGCAGGCCTCCCACCCGCACTGAAGCTTTCTTT. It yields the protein CASRPPTRTEAFF.

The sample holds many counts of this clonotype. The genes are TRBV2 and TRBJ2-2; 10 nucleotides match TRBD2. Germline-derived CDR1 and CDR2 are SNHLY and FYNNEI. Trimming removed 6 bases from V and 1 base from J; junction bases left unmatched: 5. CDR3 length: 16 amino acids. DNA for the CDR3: TGTGCCAGCAGGGAAAGACTAGCGGGGAACACCGGGGAGCTGTTTTTT. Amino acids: CASRERLAGNTGELFF.

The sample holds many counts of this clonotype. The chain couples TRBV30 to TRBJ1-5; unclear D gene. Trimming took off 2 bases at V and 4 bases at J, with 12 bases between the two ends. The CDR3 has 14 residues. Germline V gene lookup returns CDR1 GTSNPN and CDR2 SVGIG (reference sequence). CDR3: CAWSIELGNQPQHF. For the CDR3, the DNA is TGTGCCTGGAGTATAGAATTGGGGAATCAGCCCCAGCATTTT.

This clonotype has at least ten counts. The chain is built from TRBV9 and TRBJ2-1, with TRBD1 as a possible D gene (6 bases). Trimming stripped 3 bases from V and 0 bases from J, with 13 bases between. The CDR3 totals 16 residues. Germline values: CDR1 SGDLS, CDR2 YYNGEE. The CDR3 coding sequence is TGTGCCAGCAGCGAGAGAGGGGGTTACTCCTACAATGAGCAGTTCTTC. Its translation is CASSERGGYSYNEQFF.